The 21 T cell receptor beta chains below all came from one sample that was sequenced in a study of blood T cell repertoires in COVID-19 (dated by TCRdb to the early 2020s). Preparation of the library involved the immunoSEQ multiplex PCR assay. TCRdb's version of the immuneACCESS table is confined to in-frame rearrangements and falls short of the full clone set. An unresolved V gene accounts for under half of the shortfall where checked; the remainder is of unknown origin. The sample includes approximately 50,000 clones, with about three quarters observed a single time. The ten largest clones capture around two fifths of the sample. Sequencing used peripheral blood. These receptors originate from a man aged 70 or older with active or convalescent COVID-19.

This clone was observed a single time. The chain combines TRBV7-2 with TRBJ2-7, with D maybe TRBD2 (5 bases). The CDR3 covers 12 residues. Germline V gene sequence: CDR1 SGHTA, CDR2 FQGNSA. V was shortened by 3 bases and J by 7 bases, with 10 bases between the two germline ends. CDR3 sequence (DNA): TGTGCCAGCAGCTTCACGGGGATTGAGCAGTACTTC. Translated: CASSFTGIEQYF.

The chain carries TRBV7-2 and TRBJ2-3; 10 nucleotides line up with TRBD2. From germline, CDR1 is SGHTA and CDR2 FQGNSA. Germline trimming cut 3 bases from V and 4 bases from J; bases unmatched to any gene: 7. This CDR3 contains 16 residues. The CDR3 DNA is TGTGCCAGCAGCTTCAGTGGAGCGGGGGGGCCAGATACGCAGTATTTT. Its protein is CASSFSGAGGPDTQYF.

This clone was found once. The V call is TRBV4-1, the J call TRBJ2-5; D might be TRBD2 (6 bases). CDR1 is MGHRA, CDR2 YSYEKL, per germline. Trimming took 1 base from V and 1 from J, leaving 16 bases between them. The CDR3 sequence is 17 residues long. The CDR3 DNA is TGCGCCAGCAGCCAAGGTGGGGCAGGGAGGCCCCAAGAGACCCAGTACTTC. Translating it yields CASSQGGAGRPQETQYF.

The CDR3 spells CASSVDSAGAYYGYTF. Here the CDR3 DNA reads TGTGCCAGCAGCGTAGATTCGGCAGGGGCCTACTATGGCTACACCTTC. V and J are TRBV9 and TRBJ1-2; D may be TRBD1 (6 bases). The V gene's germline CDR1 is SGDLS and CDR2 YYNGEE. V was shortened by 0 bases and J by 3 bases, with 15 bases between the two germline ends. There are 16 residues in the CDR3.

This chain joins TRBV5-5 and TRBJ1-1; 10 bases are a match to TRBD1. J lost 5 bases, V lost 4 bases, and 8 bases had no gene match. The CDR3 extends over 15 amino acids. Germline V gene sequence: CDR1 SGHKS, CDR2 YYEKEE (reference sequence). The CDR3 bases are TGTGCCAGCAGCGGTTCGACAGGGGGCATGACTGAAGCTTTCTTT. The encoded protein is CASSGSTGGMTEAFF.

The genes are TRBV27 and TRBJ2-7; D is unclear. This CDR3 comprises 14 residues. Trimming left V 2 bases short and J 5 bases short, with 13 bases between. Germline V gene data show CDR1 as MNHEY and CDR2 as SMNVEV (reference sequence). In DNA, the CDR3 is TGTGCCAGCAGTTTAAAGGAGTCAAACCACGAGCAGTACTTC. Its protein product is CASSLKESNHEQYF.

The gene calls are TRBV11-2 and TRBJ2-5; D call uncertain. This CDR3 is 11 amino acids long. Germline V gene lookup returns CDR1 SGHAT and CDR2 FQNNGV. V gave up 7 bases and J gave up 3 bases, with 6 bases separating them. CDR3 sequence: CASTTKETQYF. CDR3 in DNA: TGTGCCAGCACCACAAAAGAGACCCAGTACTTC.

The rearrangement joins TRBV30 to TRBJ2-7; D possibly corresponds to TRBD1 (6 bases). This CDR3 is 14 amino acids long. V was shortened by 3 bases and J by 0 bases, with 12 bases between the two germline ends. Germline assignment: CDR1 GTSNPN and CDR2 SVGIG (reference sequence). The CDR3 is CAWRERGGSYEQYF. The CDR3 coding sequence is TGTGCCTGGAGGGAAAGAGGGGGCTCCTACGAGCAGTACTTC.

This chain uses TRBV5-4 with TRBJ2-1; D perhaps matches TRBD1 (5 bases). Trimming took off 3 bases at V and 4 bases at J, with 11 bases between the two ends. Germline CDR1 is SGHNT and CDR2 is YYREEE (reference sequence). The CDR3 has 14 residues. Here the CDR3 DNA reads TGTGCCAGCAGCTCCTTAAGACAGTACAATGAGCAGTTCTTC. Translating it yields CASSSLRQYNEQFF.

The rearrangement links TRBV2 to TRBJ1-5; D not certain. The V end was cut by 4 bases, the J end by 9 bases, with 10 bases between. Germline-derived CDR1 and CDR2 are SNHLY and FYNNEI. This CDR3 comprises 12 residues. The CDR3 loop is CASSGGSGPQHF. CDR3 nucleotides: TGTGCCAGCAGTGGTGGGAGCGGGCCCCAGCATTTT. Full variable domain (remainder filled in from reference TRBV2 and TRBJ1-5): EPEVTQTPSHQVTQMGQEVILRCVPISNHLYFYWYRQILGQKVEFLVSFYNNEISEKSEIFDDQFSVERPDGSNFTLKIRSTKLEDSAMYFCASSGGSGPQHFGDGTRLSIL.

This clone was detected many times. The CDR3 DNA reads as TGTGCCAGCAGTTCTCAGGGGGGACGCAGCAATCAGCCCCAGCATTTT. The encoded protein is CASSSQGGRSNQPQHF. The rearrangement links TRBV2 to TRBJ1-5, with 7 bases fitting TRBD1. The CDR3 length is 16 residues. CDR1 and CDR2 (germline): SNHLY, FYNNEI. J gave up 1 base and V 5 bases, and 8 bases lay outside the gene matches.

This clone came up once. The V and J genes are TRBV7-2 and TRBJ2-5; tentatively, D is TRBD1 (6 bases). This CDR3 region has 13 residues. CDR1 SGHTA and CDR2 FQGNSA come from the germline V gene. Trimming pared 2 bases from V and 5 bases from J, leaving 9 bases between. The CDR3 spells CASSLSQGETQYF. CDR3 in DNA: TGTGCCAGCAGCTTATCGCAGGGGGAGACCCAGTACTTC.

In this sample, this clone turned up a few times. This chain connects TRBV27 to TRBJ1-3, with 11 positions matching TRBD1. The germline V gene has CDR1 MNHEY and CDR2 SMNVEV (reference sequence). J lost 4 bases, V lost 4 bases, and 6 bases had no gene match. The CDR3 consists of 16 residues. The CDR3 DNA sequence: TGTGCCAGCAGTTCCCGGACAGGGGGCAAAGGAAACACCATATATTTT. Its protein product is CASSSRTGGKGNTIYF.

V is TRBV5-5 and J is TRBJ1-3; perhaps TRBD1 as D (5 bases). The CDR3 sequence is 15 residues long. The V end lost 0 bases, the J end lost 1 base, and 8 bases lay between the germline ends. From germline, CDR1 is SGHKS and CDR2 YYEKEE (reference sequence). CDR3 protein: CASSLDPGSGNTIYF. The CDR3 bases are TGTGCCAGCAGCTTGGATCCAGGGTCTGGAAACACCATATATTTT.

This clone was recorded a few times. This specimen includes other DNA sequences encoding the same CDR3. The rearrangement uses TRBV5-1 and TRBJ1-2; maybe TRBD1 (6 bases). Germline V gene data show CDR1 as SGHRS and CDR2 as YFSETQ. The V gene lost 4 bases and the J gene lost 0 bases, with 7 bases spanning the gap. The CDR3 loop spans 13 amino acids. CDR3 in DNA: TGCGCCAGCAGCAGGGACACTAACTATGGCTACACCTTC. This sequence encodes CASSRDTNYGYTF.

The chain is built from TRBV12-3 or TRBV12-4 and TRBJ1-6, with a possible D match to TRBD1 (5 bases). The CDR3 sequence is 13 residues long. Trimming shortened V by 7 bases and J by 15 bases, and 19 bases separated the two germline ends. The CDR3 DNA reads TGTGCCAGCATCCCGGGGGGGTCCAAAGACCTCCACTTT. Amino acids: CASIPGGSKDLHF.

The V and J genes are TRBV5-6 and TRBJ1-5, with a possible D match to TRBD1 (5 bases). The V and J ends lost 0 bases and 4 bases respectively, with 11 bases between them. The CDR3 runs to 15 residues. Germline V gene data show CDR1 as SGHDT and CDR2 as YYEEEE. The CDR3 DNA sequence: TGTGCCAGCAGCTTGGGCCAGGGTCTTAATCAGCCCCAGCATTTT. Encoded protein: CASSLGQGLNQPQHF.

The chain combines TRBV27 with TRBJ1-1, with 8 bases lining up with TRBD1. Germline V gene lookup returns CDR1 MNHEY and CDR2 SMNVEV (reference sequence). V shed 5 bases, J shed 4 bases, and the junction held 9 bases outside the gene matches. This CDR3 has 15 residues. CDR3 sequence reads: CASSTFGQGSTEAFF. In DNA form, the CDR3 reads TGTGCCAGCAGTACATTTGGACAGGGCAGCACTGAAGCTTTCTTT.

In its sample, this clone was seen once. This specimen includes other DNA sequences encoding the same CDR3. This sequence joins TRBV7-9 and TRBJ1-2; 9 bases line up with TRBD1. In germline, CDR1 is SEHNR, CDR2 FQNEAQ (reference sequence). CDR3 size: 13 residues. V was clipped by 3 bases and J by 5 bases; unmatched bases: 1. The CDR3 here is CASSLGQGYGYTF. In nucleotides, the CDR3 is TGTGCCAGCAGCTTGGGACAGGGATATGGCTACACCTTC. The full variable domain, with the rest looked up from reference TRBV7-9 and TRBJ1-2, is DTGVSQNPRHKITKRGQNVTFRCDPISEHNRLYWYRQTLGQGPEFLTYFQNEAQLEKSRLLSDRFSAERPKGSFSTLEIQRTEQGDSAMYLCASSLGQGYGYTFGSGTRLTVV.

V usage is TRBV5-6 and J usage is TRBJ2-1; TRBD2 matches at 11 bases. Unmatched junction bases numbered 5, after V lost 0 bases and J lost 0 bases. CDR3 length: 18 amino acids. Germline loops: CDR1 SGHDT, CDR2 YYEEEE. The DNA of the CDR3 is TGTGCCAGCAGCTTGGTTGTAGCGGGAGGGCCCTCCTACAATGAGCAGTTCTTC. Translated: CASSLVVAGGPSYNEQFF.

The V and J genes are TRBV3-1 (or the pseudogene TRBV3-2) and TRBJ1-2; the D gene is possibly TRBD1 (5 bases). The CDR3 is 15 amino acids. The V end was cut by 0 bases, the J end by 8 bases, with 16 bases between. CDR1 and CDR2 (germline): LGHDT, YNNKEL (reference sequence). The CDR3 bases are TGTGCCAGCAGCCAAGATCAGGGCGGCCCCTGGGGCTACACCTTC. Its protein product is CASSQDQGGPWGYTF.